This T cell receptor (beta chain) emerged from a study of blood T cell repertoires in COVID-19. Those enrolled, adults aged roughly 18 to 89 years, came from 24 US areas. Assignments of participants to cohorts depended upon their own reported clinical history. Resolution of symptoms, clearance, or two negative PCRs was present in recovered Cohort 3 donors. Study processing details: Amplified reference gene primers provided the basis for estimating nucleated cell counts. The assay was immunoSEQ multiplex PCR, and TCRdb's table has in-frame clones only and misses some. V and J calls and clone size come straight from that table; D and trimming were deduced from the DNA. Of approximately 280,000 clones in the sample, around 92% were seen once. The ends lost 3 bases at V and 5 bases at J; junction bases unmatched: 8. Germline values: CDR1 PRHDT, CDR2 FYEKMQ (reference sequence). CDR3 size: 16 residues.

This chain joins TRBV13 and TRBJ1-2, with TRBD1 identical over 11 bases. The TCR comes from a woman in her fifties or sixties who had recovered from COVID-19. The sequenced material came from PBMCs or T cells enriched from blood (not recorded which). The CDR3 coding sequence is TGTGCCAGCAGCTTCGCGACTGGACAGGGGGCTTATGGCTACACCTTC. Translating gives CASSFATGQGAYGYTF.